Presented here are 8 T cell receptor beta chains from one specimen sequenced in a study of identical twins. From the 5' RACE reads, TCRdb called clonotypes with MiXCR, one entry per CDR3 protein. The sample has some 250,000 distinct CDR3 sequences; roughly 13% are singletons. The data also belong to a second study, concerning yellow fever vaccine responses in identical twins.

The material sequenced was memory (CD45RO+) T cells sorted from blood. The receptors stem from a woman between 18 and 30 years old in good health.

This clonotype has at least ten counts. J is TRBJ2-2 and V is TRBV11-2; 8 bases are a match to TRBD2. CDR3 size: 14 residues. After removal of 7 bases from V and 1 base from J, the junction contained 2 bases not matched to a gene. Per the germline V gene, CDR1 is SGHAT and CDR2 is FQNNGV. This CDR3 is CASTRGGNTGELFF. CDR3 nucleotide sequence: TGTGCCAGCACCCGGGGGGGGAACACCGGGGAGCTGTTTTTT.

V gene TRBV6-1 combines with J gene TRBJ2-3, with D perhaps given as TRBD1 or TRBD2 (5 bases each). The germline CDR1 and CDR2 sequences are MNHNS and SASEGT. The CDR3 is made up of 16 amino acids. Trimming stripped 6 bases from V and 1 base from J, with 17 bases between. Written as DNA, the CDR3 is TGTGCCAGCAGCGTTATCCGGGACCGACGCACAGATACGCAGTATTTT. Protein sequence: CASSVIRDRRTDTQYF.

CDR3 sequence reads: CATSDRGSSGANVLTF. The CDR3 DNA reads as TGTGCCACCAGTGATAGAGGAAGCTCTGGGGCCAACGTCCTGACTTTC. This sequence joins TRBV24-1 and TRBJ2-6; D is unclear. The CDR3 is 16 residues long. Between the trimmed V and J ends, which lost 3 bases and 0 bases, there was a span of 8 bases. In germline, CDR1 is KGHDR, CDR2 SFDVKD.

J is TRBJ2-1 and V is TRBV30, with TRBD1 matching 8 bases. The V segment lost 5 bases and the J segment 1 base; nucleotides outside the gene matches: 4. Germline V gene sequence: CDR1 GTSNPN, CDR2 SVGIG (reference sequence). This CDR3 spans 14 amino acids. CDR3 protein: CAWYTGGSYNEQFF. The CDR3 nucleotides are TGTGCCTGGTATACAGGGGGATCCTACAATGAGCAGTTCTTC.

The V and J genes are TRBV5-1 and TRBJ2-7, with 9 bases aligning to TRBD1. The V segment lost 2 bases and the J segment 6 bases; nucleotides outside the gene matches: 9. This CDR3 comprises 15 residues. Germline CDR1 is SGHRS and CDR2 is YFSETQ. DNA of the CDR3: TGCGCCAGCAGCTTCGCGGGACAGGGAACAGGCGAGCAGTACTTC. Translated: CASSFAGQGTGEQYF.

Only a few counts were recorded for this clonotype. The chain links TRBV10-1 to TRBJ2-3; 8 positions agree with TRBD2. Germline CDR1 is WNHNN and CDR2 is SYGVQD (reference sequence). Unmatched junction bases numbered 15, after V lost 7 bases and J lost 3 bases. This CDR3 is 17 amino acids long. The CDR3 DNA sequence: TGCGCCAGCACCCCGAAGGTTGGCAGCGGGAGTACAGATACGCAGTATTTT. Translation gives CASTPKVGSGSTDTQYF.

The CDR3 loop reads CASPGGGANVLTF. CDR3 DNA: TGTGCCAGCCCGGGGGGGGGGGCCAACGTCCTGACTTTC. V is TRBV12-3 or TRBV12-4 and J is TRBJ2-6, with TRBD2 identical over 8 bases. Trimming at V came to 8 bases and at J to 4 bases, leaving 1 base not matched to a gene. The CDR3 has 13 amino acids.

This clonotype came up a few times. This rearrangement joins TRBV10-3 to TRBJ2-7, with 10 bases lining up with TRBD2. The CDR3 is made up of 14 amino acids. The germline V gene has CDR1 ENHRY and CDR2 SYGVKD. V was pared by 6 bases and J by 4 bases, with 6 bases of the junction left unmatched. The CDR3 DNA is TGTGCCATCAGAACTAGCGGGAACGTATACGAGCAGTACTTC. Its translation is CAIRTSGNVYEQYF.